The entry below gives a single T cell receptor (beta chain) sequence along with its context. Repertoires were generated with immunoSEQ multiplex PCR, while TCRdb's copy carries only in-frame clones and drops some. This repertoire shows under 200,000 clones, 89% found once; its top ten account for approximately 0.8%. This sample stems from a study of blood T cell repertoires in COVID-19. The CDR3 runs to 13 residues. Trimming cost V 10 bases and J 4 bases; bases outside gene matches: 5. Sequencing was performed on PBMCs or T cells enriched from blood (not recorded which). The chain couples TRBV23-1 to TRBJ1-2, with 11 bases identical to TRBD1. TRBV23-1 is placed among ORFs of uncertain function. This sequence was found in a woman aged 18-29 years who had recovered from COVID-19. The CDR3 is CAMRTGGPYGYTF. As DNA, the CDR3 is TGCGCCATGCGGACAGGGGGCCCCTATGGCTACACCTTC.